Following are 7 T cell receptor beta chains from one sample sequenced in a study of T cell responses to AZD1222 COVID-19 vaccine. TCRdb keeps only in-frame clones here, not all; method: immunoSEQ multiplex PCR. This table holds 55,000 to 90,000 clones, roughly 89% found once. The starting material was peripheral blood, obtained on day 0 of AZD1222 vaccination. These receptors were collected from an adult in good health.

This clone was seen only once. The V call is TRBV30, the J call TRBJ1-3, with D unclear. This CDR3 region has 16 residues. V was cut by 3 bases and J by 0 bases, with 15 bases left in between. Germline loops: CDR1 GTSNPN, CDR2 SVGIG (reference sequence). The CDR3 DNA is TGTGCCTGGAGAAGGTTGGGTACGGACTCTGGAAACACCATATATTTT. Its translation is CAWRRLGTDSGNTIYF.

CDR3 sequence reads: CASSLEVAGRHEQYF. The DNA for the CDR3 is TGTGCCAGCAGCTTAGAAGTAGCAGGGCGACACGAGCAGTACTTC. The chain carries TRBV11-2 and TRBJ2-7; TRBD1 might be the D (5 bases). CDR1 is SGHAT, CDR2 FQNNGV, per germline. Between the trimmed V and J ends, which lost 0 bases and 5 bases, there was a span of 14 bases. The CDR3 consists of 15 residues.

The genes are TRBV7-3 and TRBJ1-5; D may be TRBD1 (5 bases). Germline CDR1 reads SGHTA; CDR2 reads FQGTGA. V was pared by 5 bases and J by 2 bases, with 22 bases between. This CDR3 has 18 amino acids. CDR3 in DNA: TGTGCCAGCAGCCCCCCTAGGCGGATTGGGGGGGGCAATCAGCCCCAGCATTTT. Translating gives CASSPPRRIGGGNQPQHF.

This chain links TRBV10-3 with TRBJ1-4; unclear D gene. Germline CDR1 is ENHRY and CDR2 is SYGVKD. The CDR3 has 13 residues. Deletions cut 11 bases from V and 6 bases from J, with 16 bases between. DNA of the CDR3: TGTGCCTTCCAATCTCAGGCGGATGAAAAACTGTTTTTT. Amino acids: CAFQSQADEKLFF.

The rearrangement joins TRBV18 to TRBJ2-7, with 12 nucleotides matching TRBD1. Trimming took 3 bases from V and 5 from J; bases not matched to a gene: 2. Germline CDR1 KGHSH, CDR2 LQKENI. The CDR3 covers 14 residues. The chain's CDR3 is CASSPGTGGNEQYF. The CDR3 region has the DNA TGTGCCAGCTCACCCGGGACAGGGGGCAACGAGCAGTACTTC.

The genes are TRBV7-4 and TRBJ2-3; 9 bases are shared with TRBD1. Unmatched junction bases numbered 14, after V lost 2 bases and J lost 5 bases. The CDR3 is made up of 18 amino acids. CDR1 and CDR2 (germline): SGHVT, SQSDAQ. The DNA for the CDR3 is TGTGCCAGCAGCTTAATTCGGGGACAGGGATCGGTCGGAGATACGCAGTATTTT. Translation: CASSLIRGQGSVGDTQYF. Together with reference TRBV7-4 and TRBJ2-3, the CDR3 gives the full variable domain: GAGVSQSPRYKVAKRGRDVALRCDSISGHVTLYWYRQTLGQGSEVLTYSQSDAQRDKSGRPSGRFSAERPERSVSTLKIQRTEQGDSAVYLCASSLIRGQGSVGDTQYFGPGTRLTVL.

In its sample, this clone was seen a few times. The rearrangement uses TRBV7-2 and TRBJ1-1, with TRBD1 matching 10 bases. The germline V gene has CDR1 SGHTA and CDR2 FQGNSA. Losses at the gene ends were 5 bases for V and 5 bases for J; bases not matched to a gene: 11. The CDR3 consists of 16 residues. Here the CDR3 reads CASSPRPGQGSTEAFF. For the CDR3, the DNA is TGTGCCAGCAGCCCGCGACCGGGACAGGGGAGTACTGAAGCTTTCTTT.